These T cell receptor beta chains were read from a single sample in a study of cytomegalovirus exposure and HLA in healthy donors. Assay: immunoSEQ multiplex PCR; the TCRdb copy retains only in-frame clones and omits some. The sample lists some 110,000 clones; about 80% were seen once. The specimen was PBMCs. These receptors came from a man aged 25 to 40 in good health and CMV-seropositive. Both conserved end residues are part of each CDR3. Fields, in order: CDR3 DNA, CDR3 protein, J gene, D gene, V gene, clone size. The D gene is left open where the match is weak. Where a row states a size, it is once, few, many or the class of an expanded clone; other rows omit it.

CDR3 DNA: TGCGCCAGCAGCCAAGATACGGGACAGGGGTATCGGGGCGAGCAGTACTTC; CDR3 protein: CASSQDTGQGYRGEQYF; J gene: TRBJ2-7; D gene: TRBD1; V gene: TRBV4-3; clone size: NA
CDR3 DNA: TGTGCCAGCAGCCGGGGACTAGCGGGATATGCGCAGTTCTTC; CDR3 protein: CASSRGLAGYAQFF; J gene: TRBJ2-1; D gene: TRBD2; V gene: TRBV7-3; clone size: NA
CDR3 DNA: TGTGCCAGCAGCTTTCCCGGGGAGGTGGATGAGCAGTTCTTC; CDR3 protein: CASSFPGEVDEQFF; J gene: TRBJ2-1; D gene: NA; V gene: TRBV5-8; clone size: NA
CDR3 DNA: TGTGCCAGTAGTATGGTTTACAGGGGGGCCCAGTACTTC; CDR3 protein: CASSMVYRGAQYF; J gene: TRBJ2-5; D gene: TRBD1; V gene: TRBV19; clone size: NA
CDR3 DNA: TGTGCCAGCACCTTGGCCGATAATCCAATCTATGGCTACACCTTC; CDR3 protein: CASTLADNPIYGYTF; J gene: TRBJ1-2; D gene: NA; V gene: TRBV28; clone size: few
CDR3 DNA: TGTGCCAGCAGCCCCCGACTAGCGGGGGCGAACAATGAGCAGTTCTTC; CDR3 protein: CASSPRLAGANNEQFF; J gene: TRBJ2-1; D gene: TRBD2; V gene: TRBV7-2; clone size: NA
CDR3 DNA: TGCAGCGTGGACAGGGGAACCTATGGCTACACCTTC; CDR3 protein: CSVDRGTYGYTF; J gene: TRBJ1-2; D gene: TRBD1; V gene: TRBV29-1; clone size: NA
CDR3 DNA: TGTGCCAGCTCACCCGCGGACAGGAGCTCCTACGAGCAGTACTTC; CDR3 protein: CASSPADRSSYEQYF; J gene: TRBJ2-7; D gene: TRBD1; V gene: TRBV18; clone size: NA
CDR3 DNA: TGTGCCAGCAGCCCTAGCGGGAGGAGGATGGATACGCAGTATTTT; CDR3 protein: CASSPSGRRMDTQYF; J gene: TRBJ2-3; D gene: TRBD2; V gene: TRBV6-6; clone size: NA
CDR3 DNA: TGTGCCAGCAGCCCAGACGGGCTAGCGGGAACCTCTAACACAGATACGCAGTATTTT; CDR3 protein: CASSPDGLAGTSNTDTQYF; J gene: TRBJ2-3; D gene: TRBD2; V gene: TRBV7-3; clone size: NA
CDR3 DNA: TGTGCCAGCAGCTTAGGGCAGGGGGCGGGAAAGACCCAGTACTTC; CDR3 protein: CASSLGQGAGKTQYF; J gene: TRBJ2-5; D gene: TRBD1; V gene: TRBV11-3; clone size: NA
CDR3 DNA: TGTGCCAGCAGCTCCCAGGGATGGGAATTGTACGCTTTCTTT; CDR3 protein: CASSSQGWELYAFF; J gene: TRBJ1-1; D gene: NA; V gene: TRBV7-2; clone size: once
CDR3 DNA: TGTGCCACCAGCCTGTCTAGTCTAAAGACCCAGTACTTC; CDR3 protein: CATSLSSLKTQYF; J gene: TRBJ2-5; D gene: NA; V gene: TRBV15; clone size: NA
CDR3 DNA: TGTGCCAGCAGCTTAGCTAGCGGGGGGCCCAAGACCCAGTACTTC; CDR3 protein: CASSLASGGPKTQYF; J gene: TRBJ2-5; D gene: TRBD2; V gene: TRBV7-9; clone size: NA
CDR3 DNA: TGTGCCAGCAGCCTCGACAGGGATGATGGCTACACCTTC; CDR3 protein: CASSLDRDDGYTF; J gene: TRBJ1-2; D gene: TRBD1; V gene: TRBV13; clone size: NA
CDR3 DNA: TGCAGCGTTGAGGAGGGTGGCACAGATACGCAGTATTTT; CDR3 protein: CSVEEGGTDTQYF; J gene: TRBJ2-3; D gene: NA; V gene: TRBV29-1; clone size: NA
CDR3 DNA: TGTGCCAGCAGTTACCACAGGGATGAGCAGTTCTTC; CDR3 protein: CASSYHRDEQFF; J gene: TRBJ2-1; D gene: NA; V gene: TRBV6-5; clone size: NA
CDR3 DNA: TGTGCCAGCAGCCCTAGGGACTCCTATAATGAAAAACTGTTTTTT; CDR3 protein: CASSPRDSYNEKLFF; J gene: TRBJ1-4; D gene: NA; V gene: TRBV4-2; clone size: NA
CDR3 DNA: TGTGCCAGCAGCCCTCTCCCAGCGGGAGTCGGCACCGGGGAGCTGTTTTTT; CDR3 protein: CASSPLPAGVGTGELFF; J gene: TRBJ2-2; D gene: TRBD2; V gene: TRBV7-9; clone size: NA
CDR3 DNA: TGTGCCAGCAGCTTCCGCTACGAGCAGTACTTC; CDR3 protein: CASSFRYEQYF; J gene: TRBJ2-7; D gene: NA; V gene: TRBV7-2; clone size: NA